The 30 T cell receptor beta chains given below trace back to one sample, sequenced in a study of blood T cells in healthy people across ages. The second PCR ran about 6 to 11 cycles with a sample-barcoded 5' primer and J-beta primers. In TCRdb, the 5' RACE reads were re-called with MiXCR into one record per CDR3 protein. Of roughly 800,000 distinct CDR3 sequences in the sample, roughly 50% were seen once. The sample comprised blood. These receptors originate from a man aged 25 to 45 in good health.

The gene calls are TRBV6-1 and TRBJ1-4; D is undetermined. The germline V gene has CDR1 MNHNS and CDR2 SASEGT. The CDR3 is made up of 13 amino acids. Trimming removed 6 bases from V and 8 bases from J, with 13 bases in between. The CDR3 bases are TGTGCCAGCAGGGCGGGCGCATGGGAAAAACTGTTTTTT. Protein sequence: CASRAGAWEKLFF.

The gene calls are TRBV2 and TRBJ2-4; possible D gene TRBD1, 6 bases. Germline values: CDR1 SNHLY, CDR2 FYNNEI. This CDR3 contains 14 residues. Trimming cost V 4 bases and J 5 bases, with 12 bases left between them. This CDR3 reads CASSVQGGENIQYF. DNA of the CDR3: TGTGCCAGCAGTGTACAGGGTGGGGAAAACATTCAGTACTTC.

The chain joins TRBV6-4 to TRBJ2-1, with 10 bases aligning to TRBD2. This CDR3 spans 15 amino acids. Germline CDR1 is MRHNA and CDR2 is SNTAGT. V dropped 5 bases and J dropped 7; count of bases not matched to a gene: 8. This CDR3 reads CASSRLAGDINEQFF. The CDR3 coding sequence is TGTGCCAGCAGTCGTCTAGCGGGGGACATTAATGAGCAGTTCTTC.

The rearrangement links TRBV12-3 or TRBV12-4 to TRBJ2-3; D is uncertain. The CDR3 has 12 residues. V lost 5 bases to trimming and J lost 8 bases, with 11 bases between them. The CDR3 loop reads CASSARLSTQYF. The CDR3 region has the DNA TGTGCCAGCAGTGCCCGACTTTCTACGCAGTATTTT.

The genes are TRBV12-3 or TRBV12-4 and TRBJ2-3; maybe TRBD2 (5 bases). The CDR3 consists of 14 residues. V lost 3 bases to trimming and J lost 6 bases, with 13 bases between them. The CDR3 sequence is CASSFLSSRDTQYF. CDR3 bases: TGTGCCAGCAGTTTTCTCTCTAGCCGGGATACGCAGTATTTT.

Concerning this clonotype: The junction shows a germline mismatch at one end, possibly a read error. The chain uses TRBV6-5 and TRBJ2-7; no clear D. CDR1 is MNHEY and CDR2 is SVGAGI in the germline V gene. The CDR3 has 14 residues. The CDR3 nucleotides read TGTGCCAGCAGTTTCGCAGGTTATCCCTACGGGCAGTACTTC. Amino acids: CASSFAGYPYGQYF.

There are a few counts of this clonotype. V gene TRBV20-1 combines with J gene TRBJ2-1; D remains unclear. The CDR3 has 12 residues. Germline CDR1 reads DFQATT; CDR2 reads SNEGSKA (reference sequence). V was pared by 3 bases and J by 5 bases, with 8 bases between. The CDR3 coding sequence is TGCAGTGCTAGCTGGAACGACAATGAGCAGTTCTTC. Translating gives CSASWNDNEQFF.

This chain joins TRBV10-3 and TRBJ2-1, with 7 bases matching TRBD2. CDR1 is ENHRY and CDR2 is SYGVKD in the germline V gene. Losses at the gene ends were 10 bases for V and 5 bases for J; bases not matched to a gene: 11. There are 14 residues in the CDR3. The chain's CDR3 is CATGRGRGNNEQFF. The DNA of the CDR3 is TGTGCCACCGGGCGCGGGAGAGGAAACAATGAGCAGTTCTTC.

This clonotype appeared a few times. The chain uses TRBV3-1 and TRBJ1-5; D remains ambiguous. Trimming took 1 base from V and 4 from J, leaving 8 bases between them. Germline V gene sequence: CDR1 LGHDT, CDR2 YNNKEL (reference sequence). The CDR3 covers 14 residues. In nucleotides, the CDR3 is TGTGCCAGCAGCCAAGGACTGTCAAATCAGCCCCAGCATTTT. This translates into CASSQGLSNQPQHF.

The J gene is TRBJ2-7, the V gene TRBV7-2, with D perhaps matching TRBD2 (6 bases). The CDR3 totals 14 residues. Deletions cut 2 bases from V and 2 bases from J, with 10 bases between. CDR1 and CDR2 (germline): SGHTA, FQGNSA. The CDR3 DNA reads TGTGCCAGCAGCTTACTACTAGCTGCCTACGAGCAGTACTTC. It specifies CASSLLLAAYEQYF.

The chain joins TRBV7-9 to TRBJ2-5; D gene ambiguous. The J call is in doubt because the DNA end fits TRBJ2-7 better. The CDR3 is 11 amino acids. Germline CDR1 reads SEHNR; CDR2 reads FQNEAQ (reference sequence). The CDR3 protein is CASSPRHEQYF. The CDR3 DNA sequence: TGTGCCAGCAGCCCCCGCCACGAGCAGTACTTC.

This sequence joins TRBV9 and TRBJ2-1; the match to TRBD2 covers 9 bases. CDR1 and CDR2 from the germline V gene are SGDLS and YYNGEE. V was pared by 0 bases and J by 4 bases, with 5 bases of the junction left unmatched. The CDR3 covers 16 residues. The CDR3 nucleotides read TGTGCCAGCAGCGTAGGGACTAGCGTATATTACAATGAGCAGTTCTTC. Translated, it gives CASSVGTSVYYNEQFF.

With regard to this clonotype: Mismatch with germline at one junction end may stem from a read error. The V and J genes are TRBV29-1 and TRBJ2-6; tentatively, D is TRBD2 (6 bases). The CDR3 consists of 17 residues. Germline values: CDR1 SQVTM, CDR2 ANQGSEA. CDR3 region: CSVEGVRGSAGANGLTF. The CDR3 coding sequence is TGCAGCGTTGAGGGTGTGCGGGGATCGGCTGGGGCCAACGGCCTGACTTTC.

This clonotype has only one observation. DNA for the CDR3: TGTGCCATCAGTGAATTGGGACAGGGCTTAGATGGAAACACCATATATTTT. This encodes CAISELGQGLDGNTIYF. The V and J genes are TRBV10-3 and TRBJ1-3; 9 nucleotides line up with TRBD1. Germline CDR1 is ENHRY and CDR2 is SYGVKD. With V trimmed by 3 bases and J by 3 bases, 9 bases remained unmatched. The CDR3 sequence is 17 residues long.

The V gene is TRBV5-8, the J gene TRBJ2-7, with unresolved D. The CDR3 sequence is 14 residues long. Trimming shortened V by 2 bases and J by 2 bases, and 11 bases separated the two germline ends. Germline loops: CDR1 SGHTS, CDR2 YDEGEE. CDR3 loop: CASSLRTGTYEQYF. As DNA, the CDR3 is TGTGCCAGCAGCTTAAGGACGGGTACCTACGAGCAGTACTTC. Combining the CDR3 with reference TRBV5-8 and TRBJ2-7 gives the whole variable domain EAGVTQSPTHLIKTRGQQATLRCSPISGHTSVYWYQQALGLGLQFLLWYDEGEERNRGNFPPRFSGRQFPNYSSELNVNALELEDSALYLCASSLRTGTYEQYFGPGTRLTVT.

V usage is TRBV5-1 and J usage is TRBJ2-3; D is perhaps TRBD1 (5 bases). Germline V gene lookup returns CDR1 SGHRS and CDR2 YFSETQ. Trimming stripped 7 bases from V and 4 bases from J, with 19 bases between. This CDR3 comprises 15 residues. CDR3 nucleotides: TGCGCCAGCGGACCACTGGGGCTGGTGTCAGATACGCAGTATTTT. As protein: CASGPLGLVSDTQYF. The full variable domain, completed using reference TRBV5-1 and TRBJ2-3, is KAGVTQTPRYLIKTRGQQVTLSCSPISGHRSVSWYQQTPGQGLQFLFEYFSETQRNKGNFPGRFSGRQFSNSRSEMNVSTLELGDSALYLCASGPLGLVSDTQYFGPGTRLTVL.

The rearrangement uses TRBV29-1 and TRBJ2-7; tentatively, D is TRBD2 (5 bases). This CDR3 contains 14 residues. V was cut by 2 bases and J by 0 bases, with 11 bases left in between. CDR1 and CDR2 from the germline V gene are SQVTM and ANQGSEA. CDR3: CSVERPGSSYEQYF. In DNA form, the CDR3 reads TGCAGCGTTGAACGCCCGGGGAGCTCCTACGAGCAGTACTTC.

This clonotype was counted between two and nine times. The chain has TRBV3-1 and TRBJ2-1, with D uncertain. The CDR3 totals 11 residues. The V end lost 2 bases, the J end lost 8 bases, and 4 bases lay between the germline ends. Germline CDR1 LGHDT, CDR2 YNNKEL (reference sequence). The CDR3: CASSQSHEQFF. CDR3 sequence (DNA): TGTGCCAGCAGCCAATCCCATGAGCAGTTCTTC.

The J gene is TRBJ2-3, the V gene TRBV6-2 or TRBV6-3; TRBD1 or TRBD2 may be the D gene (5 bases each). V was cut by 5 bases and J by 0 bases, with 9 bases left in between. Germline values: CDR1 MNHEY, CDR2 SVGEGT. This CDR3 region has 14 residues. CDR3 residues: CASSGDASTDTQYF. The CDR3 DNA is TGTGCCAGCAGTGGGGACGCCAGCACAGATACGCAGTATTTT.

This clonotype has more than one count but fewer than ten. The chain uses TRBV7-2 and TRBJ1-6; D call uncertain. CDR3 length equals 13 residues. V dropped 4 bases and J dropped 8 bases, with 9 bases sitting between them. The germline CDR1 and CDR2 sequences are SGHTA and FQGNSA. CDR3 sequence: CASSWITDSPLHF. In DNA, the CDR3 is TGTGCCAGCAGCTGGATAACCGATTCACCCCTCCACTTT.

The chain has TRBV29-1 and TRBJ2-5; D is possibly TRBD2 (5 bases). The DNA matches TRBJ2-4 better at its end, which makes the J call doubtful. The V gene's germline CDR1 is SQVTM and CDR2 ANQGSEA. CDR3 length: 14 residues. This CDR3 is CSVEGAGSKNIQYF. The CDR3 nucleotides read TGCAGCGTTGAAGGGGCTGGGAGCAAAAACATTCAGTACTTC.

The CDR3: CASSRDRGAKNIQYF. The CDR3 coding sequence is TGTGCCAGCAGTAGGGATAGGGGAGCCAAAAACATTCAGTACTTC. This chain connects TRBV6-5 to TRBJ2-4; D is possibly TRBD1 (5 bases). The ends were cut back, 5 bases at V and 0 bases at J, with 11 bases in the middle. Germline lookup yields CDR1 MNHEY and CDR2 SVGAGI. The CDR3 extends over 15 amino acids.

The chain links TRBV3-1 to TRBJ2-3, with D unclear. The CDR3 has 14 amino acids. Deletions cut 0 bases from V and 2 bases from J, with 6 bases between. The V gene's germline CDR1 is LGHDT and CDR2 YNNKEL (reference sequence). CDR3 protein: CASSQDVATDTQYF. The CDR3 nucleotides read TGTGCCAGCAGCCAAGATGTCGCCACAGATACGCAGTATTTT.

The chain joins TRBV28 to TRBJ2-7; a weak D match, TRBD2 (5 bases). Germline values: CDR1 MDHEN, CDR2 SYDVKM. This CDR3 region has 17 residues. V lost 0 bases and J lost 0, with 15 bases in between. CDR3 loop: CASSLWEAAPGSYEQYF. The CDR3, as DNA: TGTGCCAGCAGTTTATGGGAGGCGGCTCCGGGCTCCTACGAGCAGTACTTC.

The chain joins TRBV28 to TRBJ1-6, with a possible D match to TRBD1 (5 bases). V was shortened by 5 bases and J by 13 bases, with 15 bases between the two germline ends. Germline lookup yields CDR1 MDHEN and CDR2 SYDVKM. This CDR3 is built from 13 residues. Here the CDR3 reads CASSAGTFTPLHF. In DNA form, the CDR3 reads TGTGCCAGCAGTGCCGGGACTTTTACTCCCCTCCACTTT.

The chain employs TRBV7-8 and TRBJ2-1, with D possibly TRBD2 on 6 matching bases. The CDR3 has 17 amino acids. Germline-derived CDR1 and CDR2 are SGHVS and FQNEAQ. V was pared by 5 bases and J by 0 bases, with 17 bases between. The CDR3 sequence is CASSPNSGRSSYNEQFF. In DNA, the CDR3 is TGTGCCAGCAGCCCCAATAGCGGTAGGAGCTCCTACAATGAGCAGTTCTTC.

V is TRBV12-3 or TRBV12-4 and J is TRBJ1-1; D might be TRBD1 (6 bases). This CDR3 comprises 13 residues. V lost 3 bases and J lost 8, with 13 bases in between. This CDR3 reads CASSLRGSGEAFF. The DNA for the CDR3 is TGTGCCAGCAGTTTGAGGGGGTCGGGAGAAGCTTTCTTT.

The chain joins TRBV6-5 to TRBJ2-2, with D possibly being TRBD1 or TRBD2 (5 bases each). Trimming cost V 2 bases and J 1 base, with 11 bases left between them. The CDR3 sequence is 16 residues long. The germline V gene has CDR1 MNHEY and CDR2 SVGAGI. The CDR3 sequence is CASSYDGGMNTGELFF. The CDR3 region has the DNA TGTGCCAGCAGTTACGATGGGGGAATGAACACCGGGGAGCTGTTTTTT.

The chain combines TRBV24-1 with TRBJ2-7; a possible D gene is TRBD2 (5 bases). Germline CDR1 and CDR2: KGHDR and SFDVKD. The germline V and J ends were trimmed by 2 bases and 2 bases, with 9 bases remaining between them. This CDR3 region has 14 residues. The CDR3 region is CATSDWRVAYEQYF. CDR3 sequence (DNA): TGTGCCACCAGTGATTGGCGGGTAGCCTACGAGCAGTACTTC.

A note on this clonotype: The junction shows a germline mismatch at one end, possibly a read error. The DNA of the CDR3 is TGTGCCAGCAGCGATAGCGGGAGGACGGCCTACGAGCAGCACTTC. This codes for CASSDSGRTAYEQHF. This chain links TRBV6-2 or TRBV6-3 with TRBJ2-7; TRBD2 matches at 10 bases. Germline CDR1 MNHEY, CDR2 SVGEGT. The CDR3 consists of 15 residues.